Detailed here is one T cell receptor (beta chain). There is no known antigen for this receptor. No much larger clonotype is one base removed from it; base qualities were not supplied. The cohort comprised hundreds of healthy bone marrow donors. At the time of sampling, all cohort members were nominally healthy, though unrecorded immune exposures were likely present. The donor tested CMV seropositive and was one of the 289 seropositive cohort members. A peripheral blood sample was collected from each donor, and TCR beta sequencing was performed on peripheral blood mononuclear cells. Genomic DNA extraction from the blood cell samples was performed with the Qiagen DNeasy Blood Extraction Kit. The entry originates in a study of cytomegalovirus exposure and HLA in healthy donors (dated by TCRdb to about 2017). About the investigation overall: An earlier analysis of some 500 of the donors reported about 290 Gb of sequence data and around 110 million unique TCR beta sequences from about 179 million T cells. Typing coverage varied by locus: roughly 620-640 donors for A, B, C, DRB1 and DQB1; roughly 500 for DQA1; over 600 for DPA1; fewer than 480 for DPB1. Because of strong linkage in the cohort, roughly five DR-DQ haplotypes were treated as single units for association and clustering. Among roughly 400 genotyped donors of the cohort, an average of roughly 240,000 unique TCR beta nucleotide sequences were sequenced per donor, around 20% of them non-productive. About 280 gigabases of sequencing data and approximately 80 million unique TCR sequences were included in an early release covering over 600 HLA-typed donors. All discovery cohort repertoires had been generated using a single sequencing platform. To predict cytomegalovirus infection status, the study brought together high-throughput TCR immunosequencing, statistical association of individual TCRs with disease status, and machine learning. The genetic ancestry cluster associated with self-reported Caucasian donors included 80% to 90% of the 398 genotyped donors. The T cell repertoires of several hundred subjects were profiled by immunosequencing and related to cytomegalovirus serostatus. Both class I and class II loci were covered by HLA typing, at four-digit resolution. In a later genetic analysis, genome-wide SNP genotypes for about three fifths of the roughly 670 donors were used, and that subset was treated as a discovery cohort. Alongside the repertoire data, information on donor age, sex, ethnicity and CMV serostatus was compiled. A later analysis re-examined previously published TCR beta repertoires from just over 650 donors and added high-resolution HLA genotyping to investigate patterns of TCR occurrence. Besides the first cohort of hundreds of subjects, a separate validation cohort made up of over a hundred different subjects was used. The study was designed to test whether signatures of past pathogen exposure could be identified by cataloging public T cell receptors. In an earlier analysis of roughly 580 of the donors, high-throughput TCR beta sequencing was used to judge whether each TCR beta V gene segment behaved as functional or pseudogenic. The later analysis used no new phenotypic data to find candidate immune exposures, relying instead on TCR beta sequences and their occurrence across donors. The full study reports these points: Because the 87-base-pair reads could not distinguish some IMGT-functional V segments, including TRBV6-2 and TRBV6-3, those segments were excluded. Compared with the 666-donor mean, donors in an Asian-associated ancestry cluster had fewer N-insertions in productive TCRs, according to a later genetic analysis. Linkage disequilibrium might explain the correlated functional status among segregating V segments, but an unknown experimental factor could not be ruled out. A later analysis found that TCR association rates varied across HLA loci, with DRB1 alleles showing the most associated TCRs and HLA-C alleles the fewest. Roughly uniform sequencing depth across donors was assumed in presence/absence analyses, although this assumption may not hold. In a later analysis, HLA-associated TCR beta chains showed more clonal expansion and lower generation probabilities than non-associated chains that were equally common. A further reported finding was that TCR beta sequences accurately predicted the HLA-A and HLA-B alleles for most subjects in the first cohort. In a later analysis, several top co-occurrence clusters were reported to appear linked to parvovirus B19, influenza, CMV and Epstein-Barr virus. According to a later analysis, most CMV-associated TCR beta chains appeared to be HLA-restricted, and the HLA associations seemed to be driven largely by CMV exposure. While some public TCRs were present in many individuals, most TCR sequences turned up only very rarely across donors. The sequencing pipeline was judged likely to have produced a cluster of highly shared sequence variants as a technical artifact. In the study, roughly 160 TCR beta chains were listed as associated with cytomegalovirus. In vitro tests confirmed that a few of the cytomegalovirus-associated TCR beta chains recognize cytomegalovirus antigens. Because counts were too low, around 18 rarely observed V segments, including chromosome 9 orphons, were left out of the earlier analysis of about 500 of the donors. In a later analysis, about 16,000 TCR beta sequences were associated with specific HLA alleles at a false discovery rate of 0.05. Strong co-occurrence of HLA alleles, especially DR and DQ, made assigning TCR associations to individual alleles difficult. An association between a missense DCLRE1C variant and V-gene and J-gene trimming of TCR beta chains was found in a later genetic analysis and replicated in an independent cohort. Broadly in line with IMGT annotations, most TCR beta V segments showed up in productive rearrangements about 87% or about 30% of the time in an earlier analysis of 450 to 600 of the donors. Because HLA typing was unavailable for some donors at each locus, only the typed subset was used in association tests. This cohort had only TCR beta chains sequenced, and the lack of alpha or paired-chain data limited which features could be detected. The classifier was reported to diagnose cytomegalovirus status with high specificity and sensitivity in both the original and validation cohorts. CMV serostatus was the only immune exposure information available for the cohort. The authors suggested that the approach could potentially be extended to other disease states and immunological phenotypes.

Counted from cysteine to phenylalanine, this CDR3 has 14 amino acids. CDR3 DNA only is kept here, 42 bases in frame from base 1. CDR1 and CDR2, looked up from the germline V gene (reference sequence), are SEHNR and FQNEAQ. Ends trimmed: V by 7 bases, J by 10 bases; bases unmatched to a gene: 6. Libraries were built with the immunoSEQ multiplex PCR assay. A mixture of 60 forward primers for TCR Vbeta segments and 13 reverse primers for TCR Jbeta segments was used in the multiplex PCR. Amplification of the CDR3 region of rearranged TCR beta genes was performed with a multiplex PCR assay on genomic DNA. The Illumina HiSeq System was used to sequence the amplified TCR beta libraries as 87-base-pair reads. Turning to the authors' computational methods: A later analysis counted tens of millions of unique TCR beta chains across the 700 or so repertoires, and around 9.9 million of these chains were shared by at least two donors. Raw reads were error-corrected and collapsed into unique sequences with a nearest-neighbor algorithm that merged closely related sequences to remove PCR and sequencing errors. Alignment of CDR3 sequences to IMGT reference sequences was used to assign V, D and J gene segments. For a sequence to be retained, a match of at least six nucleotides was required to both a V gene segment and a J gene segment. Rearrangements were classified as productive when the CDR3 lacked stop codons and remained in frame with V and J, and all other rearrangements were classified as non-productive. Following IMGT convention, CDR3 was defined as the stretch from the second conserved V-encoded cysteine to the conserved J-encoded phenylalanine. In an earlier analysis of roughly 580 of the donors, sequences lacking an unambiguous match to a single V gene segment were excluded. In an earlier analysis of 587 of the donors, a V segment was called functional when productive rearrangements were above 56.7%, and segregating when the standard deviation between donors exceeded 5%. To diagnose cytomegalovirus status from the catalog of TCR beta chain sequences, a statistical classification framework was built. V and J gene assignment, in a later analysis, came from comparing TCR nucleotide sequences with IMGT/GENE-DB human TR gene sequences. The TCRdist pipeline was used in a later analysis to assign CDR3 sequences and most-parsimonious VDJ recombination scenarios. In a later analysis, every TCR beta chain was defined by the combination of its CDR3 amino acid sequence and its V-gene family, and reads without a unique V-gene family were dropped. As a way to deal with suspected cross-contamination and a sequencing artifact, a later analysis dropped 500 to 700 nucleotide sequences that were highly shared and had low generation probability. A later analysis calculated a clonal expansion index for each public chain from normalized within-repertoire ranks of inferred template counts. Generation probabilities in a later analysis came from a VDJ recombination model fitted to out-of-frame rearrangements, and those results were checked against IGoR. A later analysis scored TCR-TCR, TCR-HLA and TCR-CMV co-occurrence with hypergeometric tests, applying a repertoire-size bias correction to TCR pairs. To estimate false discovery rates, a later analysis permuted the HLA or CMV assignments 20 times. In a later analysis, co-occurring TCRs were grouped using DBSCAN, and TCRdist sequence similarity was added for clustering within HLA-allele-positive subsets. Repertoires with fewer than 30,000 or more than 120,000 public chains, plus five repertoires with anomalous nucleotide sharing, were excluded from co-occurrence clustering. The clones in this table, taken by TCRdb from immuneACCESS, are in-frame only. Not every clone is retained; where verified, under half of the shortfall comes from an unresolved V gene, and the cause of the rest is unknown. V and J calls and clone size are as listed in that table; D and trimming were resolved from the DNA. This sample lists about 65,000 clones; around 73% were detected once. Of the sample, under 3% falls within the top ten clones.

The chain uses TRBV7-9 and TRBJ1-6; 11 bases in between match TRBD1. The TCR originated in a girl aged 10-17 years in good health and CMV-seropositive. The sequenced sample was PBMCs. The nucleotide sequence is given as TGTGCCAGCAAGGACAGGGGGCTCTACTCACCCCTCCACTTT. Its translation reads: CASKDRGLYSPLHF.